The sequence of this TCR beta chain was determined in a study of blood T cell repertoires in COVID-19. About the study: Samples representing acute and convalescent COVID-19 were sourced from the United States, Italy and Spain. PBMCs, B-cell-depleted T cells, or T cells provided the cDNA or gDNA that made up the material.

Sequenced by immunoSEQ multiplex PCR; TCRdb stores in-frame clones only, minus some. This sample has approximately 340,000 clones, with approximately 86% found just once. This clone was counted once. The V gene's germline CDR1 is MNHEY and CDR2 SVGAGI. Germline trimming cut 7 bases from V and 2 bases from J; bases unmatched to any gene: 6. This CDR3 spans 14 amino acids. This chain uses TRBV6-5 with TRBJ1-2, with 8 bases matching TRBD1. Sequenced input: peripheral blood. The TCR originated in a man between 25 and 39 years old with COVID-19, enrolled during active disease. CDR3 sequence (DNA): TGTGCCAGCACCGCGGGACAGGAAAACTATGGCTACACCTTC. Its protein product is CASTAGQENYGYTF.